A selection of T cell receptor beta chains follows, all from one sample in a study of blood T cells in healthy people across ages. In TCRdb, the 5' RACE reads were re-called with MiXCR into one record per CDR3 protein. This sample carries about 800,000 distinct CDR3 sequences, 35% to 60% of them seen once, and the ten largest clones take approximately 18%. The material sequenced was blood. These receptors came from a man older than 75 in good health. Each CDR3 is given with its conserved first and last residue. A D gene is named only where the DNA matches it firmly. Size tells how often a clone was seen (once, few, many) or the class of an expanded clone, and some rows leave it out.

clone_size	v_call	d_call	j_call	cdr3_aa
few	TRBV20-1	TRBD1	TRBJ1-2	CRCGTGDYGYTF
few	TRBV10-3	NA	TRBJ2-3	CAISGGRSTDTQYF
NA	TRBV20-1	NA	TRBJ2-7	CSARARYEQYF
NA	TRBV28	NA	TRBJ2-6	CASSRAPRWDLSGANVLTF
NA	TRBV21-1	NA	TRBJ2-1	CASSKKGRKRRSSYNEQFF
NA	TRBV18	NA	TRBJ2-5	CASSPKEKETQYF
NA	TRBV14	TRBD2	TRBJ2-2	CASSLKIGAGEINTGELFF
once	TRBV12-3/TRBV12-4	TRBD1	TRBJ2-2	CASSLVAGGNGELFF
NA	TRBV7-6	TRBD1	TRBJ2-7	CASSSWIGMVDREGYEQYF
NA	TRBV5-4	NA	TRBJ2-1	CASSPRGSAFSYNEQFF
few	TRBV7-6	NA	TRBJ1-1	CASSSREMNTEAFF
NA	TRBV5-1	TRBD1	TRBJ2-6	CASSLAGGRSGANVLTF
few	TRBV7-2	NA	TRBJ2-5	CASSAAFGGRETQYF
NA	TRBV5-1	TRBD2	TRBJ2-4	CASSSGGDGNVQYF
few	TRBV20-1	TRBD2	TRBJ2-3	CSARVASGRTDTQYF
NA	TRBV29-1	TRBD2	TRBJ2-7	CSVEGTSGSEPEQYF
few	TRBV4-3	NA	TRBJ2-5	CASSQDSPGSAEIDNEQYF
NA	TRBV10-3	TRBD1	TRBJ1-5	CAISPQGDQPQHF
NA	TRBV5-4	TRBD2	TRBJ2-3	CASSIKAGADTQYF
NA	TRBV7-3	TRBD2	TRBJ2-1	CASSLLGLAGRPHNEQFF
few	TRBV7-8	TRBD1	TRBJ2-2	CASSLYGQGNTGELFF
few	TRBV28	NA	TRBJ2-6	CAAGAEAGANVLTF
few	TRBV6-1	TRBD2	TRBJ2-1	CASSRTSGSGGITYNEQFF
NA	TRBV20-1	NA	TRBJ1-4	CSPKRRGGGDEKLFF
NA	TRBV7-2	NA	TRBJ2-7	CASSLDFRGTYEQYF
once	TRBV20-1	TRBD2	TRBJ2-3	CSAFGLAGGLTDTQYF
NA	TRBV20-1	NA	TRBJ1-1	CSARDRGATGTEAFF
NA	TRBV12-3/TRBV12-4	NA	TRBJ2-7	CASSRDGRGWEQYF
few	TRBV4-3	NA	TRBJ2-1	CASSPRSGPITNEQFF